This T cell receptor beta chain was captured in a study of beta chain features in type 1 diabetes. As for the study in general: Sorted cells from all samples, numbering 107,917,701, were examined. Broader study findings: Shortening of TCRB CDR3s, moderate but significant, appeared in all four CD4+ subsets of Type 1 diabetes patients.

Germline CDR1 and CDR2: MNHEY and SMNVEV (reference sequence). The CDR3 has 14 amino acids. V lost 6 bases and J 8 bases, leaving 16 bases between the germline ends. About this clone: Its matching antigen is unknown.

Blood was drawn once from each donor into heparinised tubes. The draws averaged about 120 mL. Purities in excess of 95% were seen in all sorted populations. The study reverse transcribed the entire isolated RNA, so it sequenced expressed TCRB transcripts. Sequencing used immunoSEQ multiplex PCR; TCRdb keeps in-frame clones, though not all of them. In the table there are 680,000 or so clones, around 15% of which are singletons. J is TRBJ1-4 and V is TRBV27; D is possibly TRBD1 (5 bases). This sequence originates from a man aged 18 to 29 with type 1 diabetes. Sequenced sample: naive CD4+ T cells from blood. For the CDR3, the DNA is TGTGCCAGCAGCAAGGTCGGGGCAGGCGAAAAACTGTTTTTT. Its translation is CASSKVGAGEKLFF.